Below, 20 T cell receptor beta chains from the same sample are listed, as sequenced in a study of breast tumors, draining lymph nodes, adjacent tissues. TCRdb re-called the multiplex PCR reads with MiXCR, one entry per CDR3 protein. This table holds about 32,000 distinct CDR3 sequences, 36% found once. Specimen: breast tumor tissue. The source of these receptors is a female donor with breast cancer. Some clones in this sample may be carry-over from other donors' samples.

This clonotype has at least ten counts. The chain recombines TRBV20-1 with TRBJ1-2, with D perhaps TRBD1 (6 bases). Germline CDR1 reads DFQATT; CDR2 reads SNEGSKA (reference sequence). V was clipped by 6 bases and J by 0 bases, with 17 bases between them. The CDR3 length is 15 residues. The CDR3 sequence: CSAAKRDTSNYGYTF. The DNA for the CDR3 is TGCAGTGCAGCGAAGCGGGACACCTCTAACTATGGCTACACCTTC.

This clonotype showed up many times. CDR3 loop: CASSQALGSNTGELFF. Here the CDR3 DNA reads TGTGCCAGCAGCCAAGCGCTCGGGTCGAACACCGGGGAGCTGTTTTTT. The chain uses TRBV4-2 and TRBJ2-2; D not certain. This CDR3 spans 16 amino acids. Germline CDR1 LGHNA, CDR2 YNFKEQ. The ends were cut back, 1 base at V and 0 bases at J, with 9 bases in the middle.

The rearrangement links TRBV20-1 to TRBJ2-7; 11 bases agree with TRBD2. CDR3 length equals 18 residues. Trimming removed 1 base from V and 3 bases from J; junction bases left unmatched: 14. The V gene's germline CDR1 is DFQATT and CDR2 SNEGSKA (reference sequence). CDR3 in amino acids: CSARVSSGRSSAVYEQYF. The CDR3 nucleotides are TGCAGTGCTAGAGTTTCTAGCGGGAGGTCAAGCGCGGTCTACGAGCAGTACTTC.

This clonotype was detected a few times. The chain has TRBV6-6 and TRBJ2-3; D perhaps matches TRBD2 (6 bases). The CDR3 runs 17 residues. With 0 bases removed from V and 0 bases from J, the gap between germline ends came to 13 bases. The germline V gene has CDR1 MNHNY and CDR2 SVGAGI (reference sequence). The CDR3 reads CASSYSIISGSTDTQYF. The CDR3 nucleotides are TGTGCCAGCAGTTACTCGATTATTAGCGGAAGCACAGATACGCAGTATTTT.

This clonotype was observed at least ten times. This chain links TRBV7-8 with TRBJ1-3; no clear D gene. V was cut by 1 base and J by 0 bases, with 7 bases left in between. CDR3 length equals 15 residues. Germline loops: CDR1 SGHVS, CDR2 FQNEAQ. CDR3 sequence: CASSLDRNSGNTIYF. In nucleotides, the CDR3 is TGTGCCAGCAGCTTAGACAGAAACTCTGGAAACACCATATATTTT.

This clonotype came up once. The V gene is TRBV6-5, the J gene TRBJ2-5; 8 bases fit TRBD1. The CDR3 has 16 amino acids. The J segment lost 7 bases and the V segment lost 0 bases, leaving 10 bases of the junction unmatched. Germline loops: CDR1 MNHEY, CDR2 SVGAGI. CDR3 region: CASSYSRTCGTGTQYF. CDR3 nucleotide sequence: TGTGCCAGCAGTTACTCGAGGACTTGCGGGACAGGGACCCAGTACTTC.

This clonotype was counted once. A much larger clone sits a single nucleotide away, making a read error possible. CDR3 residues: CASGRQLQDPPTSF. DNA of the CDR3: TGTGCCAGTGGTCGCCAGCTACAGGACCCCCCGACCTCCTTC. The V and J genes are TRBV19 and TRBJ2-7; tentatively, D is TRBD1 (5 bases). From germline, CDR1 is LNHDA and CDR2 SQIVND (reference sequence). This CDR3 has 14 amino acids.

This clonotype occurred a few times. The chain employs TRBV18 and TRBJ2-5; possible D gene TRBD1, 6 bases. CDR1 is KGHSH and CDR2 is LQKENI in the germline V gene. This CDR3 spans 13 amino acids. V was shortened by 3 bases and J by 5 bases, with 10 bases between the two germline ends. The CDR3 DNA reads as TGTGCCAGCTCACCCAACAGGGCGGAGACCCAGTACTTC. Translating it yields CASSPNRAETQYF.

Note on this clonotype: The missing conserved phenylalanine or tryptophan at the end of this CDR3 makes a read error likely. The DNA is left out, because the CDR3 cannot be placed on it with certainty; the CDR3 is given as TCRdb lists it. This chain connects TRBV7-9 to TRBJ2-7; the table assigns TRBD1, which was not confirmed against the DNA. The CDR3 length equals 13 residues, ends included. CDR1 is SEHNR and CDR2 is FQNEAQ in the germline V gene (reference sequence). The CDR3 sequence is CASSYGQFYERYL.

The rearrangement links TRBV5-1 to TRBJ1-1, with D possibly matching TRBD1 (5 bases). The CDR3 sequence is 15 residues long. The germline V gene has CDR1 SGHRS and CDR2 YFSETQ. V gave up 2 bases and J gave up 1 base, with 12 bases separating them. CDR3 sequence (DNA): TGCGCCAGCAGCTTTGGTCCAGGGCAGAACACTGAAGCTTTCTTT. Amino acid sequence: CASSFGPGQNTEAFF.

This clonotype was seen repeatedly, ten times or more. CDR3: CASSLALAGSYEQYF. In DNA, the CDR3 is TGTGCCAGCAGTTTGGCACTAGCGGGTTCCTACGAGCAGTACTTC. The chain couples TRBV27 to TRBJ2-7; 9 bases are a match to TRBD2. There are 15 residues in the CDR3. The germline gives CDR1 MNHEY, CDR2 SMNVEV (reference sequence). The ends lost 3 bases at V and 1 base at J; junction bases unmatched: 4.

This clonotype was picked up a small number of times. The chain employs TRBV3-1 and TRBJ2-3; D possibly corresponds to TRBD2 (6 bases). V was clipped by 5 bases and J by 1 base, with 13 bases between them. Germline V gene data show CDR1 as LGHDT and CDR2 as YNNKEL (reference sequence). The CDR3 has 15 residues. CDR3 bases: TGTGCCAGCAGCAAAGTGGGGGGAGGCACAGATACGCAGTATTTT. Translating gives CASSKVGGGTDTQYF.

V is TRBV20-1 and J is TRBJ2-1; the match to TRBD2 covers 8 bases. V lost 2 bases to trimming and J lost 0 bases; unmatched junction nucleotides: 3. The CDR3 runs to 15 residues. Germline V CDR1 and CDR2: DFQATT, SNEGSKA (reference sequence). CDR3 loop: CSARPSGSSYNEQFF. Written as DNA, the CDR3 is TGCAGTGCTAGACCCAGCGGGAGCTCCTACAATGAGCAGTTCTTC.

J is TRBJ1-6 and V is TRBV4-3, with 7 positions matching TRBD1. The junction had 7 bases not matched to a gene; V was cut back by 3 bases and J by 8 bases. CDR1 LGHNA and CDR2 YSLEER come from the germline V gene. There are 15 residues in the CDR3. DNA for the CDR3: TGCGCCAGCAGCCAGGGGACTACAGGGGATTCACCCCTCCACTTT. This gives the protein CASSQGTTGDSPLHF.

This clonotype was detected only once. The genes are TRBV5-8 and TRBJ1-2; the D gene is possibly TRBD1 (6 bases). The CDR3 loop spans 16 amino acids. The V and J ends lost 3 bases and 5 bases respectively, with 20 bases between them. Per germline, CDR1 SGHTS and CDR2 YDEGEE. CDR3 sequence: CASSSGGGRTGYGYTF. CDR3 nucleotides: TGTGCCAGCAGCTCCGGGGGGGGCCGAACTGGGTATGGCTACACCTTC.

This clonotype was recorded at least ten times. This chain joins TRBV12-3 or TRBV12-4 and TRBJ2-3, with D maybe TRBD2 (6 bases). V was clipped by 0 bases and J by 2 bases, with 9 bases between them. CDR3 length: 15 residues. The DNA for the CDR3 is TGTGCCAGCAGTTTAGCGGGCGGGGACACAGATACGCAGTATTTT. Protein product: CASSLAGGDTDTQYF.

As concerns this clonotype: A read error may produce the germline difference seen at one junction end. The chain combines TRBV7-2 with TRBJ1-6, with unresolved D. The CDR3 extends over 17 amino acids. The V gene's germline CDR1 is SGHTA and CDR2 FQGNSA. The CDR3 loop reads CASSLGEGSSYNSPLHF. The CDR3 bases are TGTGCCAGCAGCTTAGGAGAGGGCAGCTCCTATAATTCGCCCCTCCACTTT.

This clonotype appeared many times. This chain links TRBV28 with TRBJ2-7; 7 bases agree with TRBD2. Losses at the gene ends were 3 bases for V and 2 bases for J; bases not matched to a gene: 1. Germline V gene sequence: CDR1 MDHEN, CDR2 SYDVKM. There are 13 residues in the CDR3. CDR3 residues: CASSFREAYEQYF. DNA for the CDR3: TGTGCCAGCAGTTTCCGGGAGGCCTACGAGCAGTACTTC.

This clonotype was counted ten times or more. The CDR3 here is CAISPGGGNQPQHF. CDR3 sequence (DNA): TGTGCCATCAGTCCAGGGGGAGGCAATCAGCCCCAGCATTTT. The V and J genes are TRBV10-3 and TRBJ1-5; 7 bases match TRBD1. The CDR3 has 14 residues. V was clipped by 5 bases and J by 2 bases; unmatched bases: 3. Germline V gene data show CDR1 as ENHRY and CDR2 as SYGVKD.

Many counts were recorded for this clonotype. This chain uses TRBV10-2 with TRBJ2-3; D is unresolved. V was trimmed by 8 bases and J by 4 bases, leaving 16 bases between them. The CDR3 has 14 residues. Per germline, CDR1 WSHSY and CDR2 SAAADI. CDR3 nucleotides: TGCGCCAGCGGGCAACCAGGCGAGGCAGATACGCAGTATTTT. This translates into CASGQPGEADTQYF.